This is a list of T cell receptor beta chains from one sample in a study of cytomegalovirus exposure and HLA in healthy donors. Measured with immunoSEQ multiplex PCR; TCRdb has only the in-frame clones, and not every one. The data contain approximately 100,000 clones, about 70% of them singletons. Sequencing was performed on PBMCs. Source of these receptors: a woman aged 45-65 years in good health and CMV-seropositive. Each CDR3 is given with its conserved first and last residue. D genes are given only for firm matches. Expanded clones are given a class, and other clones once, few, many or no size at all.

J: TRBJ2-7; D: -; V: TRBV7-8; size: -; DNA: TGTGCCAGCAGCCTAGGGGCTTTTAGCTACGAGCAGTACTTC; CDR3: CASSLGAFSYEQYF
J: TRBJ2-2; D: -; V: TRBV5-1; size: -; DNA: TGCGCCAGCAGCTCCCCTTCCCAGTCTGGCTACACCGGGGAGCTGTTTTTT; CDR3: CASSSPSQSGYTGELFF
J: TRBJ1-5; D: -; V: TRBV6-6; size: -; DNA: TGTGCCAGCAGTTCACCCCGCGAGGGGCCCCAGCATTTT; CDR3: CASSSPREGPQHF
J: TRBJ1-1; D: TRBD1; V: TRBV11-2; size: -; DNA: TGTGCCAGCAGCATATACAGGGGGGGGTACACTGAAGCTTTCTTT; CDR3: CASSIYRGGYTEAFF
J: TRBJ1-2; D: TRBD1; V: TRBV30; size: -; DNA: TGTGCCTGGACAACAGGGGCCGGCTACACCTTC; CDR3: CAWTTGAGYTF
J: TRBJ2-1; D: -; V: TRBV30; size: -; DNA: TGTGCCTGGAATCAGAGGAGCTCCTACAATGAGCAGTTCTTC; CDR3: CAWNQRSSYNEQFF
J: TRBJ2-1; D: TRBD2; V: TRBV19; size: -; DNA: TGTGCCAGTAAAGAAAGGGCGGGGGGGCTCAATGAGCAGTTCTTC; CDR3: CASKERAGGLNEQFF
J: TRBJ2-7; D: TRBD1; V: TRBV19; size: -; DNA: TGTGCCAGTAGTACCCGGGACAGGCGCTACGAGCAGTACTTC; CDR3: CASSTRDRRYEQYF
J: TRBJ2-2; D: TRBD1; V: TRBV19; size: -; DNA: TGTGCCAGTAGTATAGAAGGACAGGGGGTACCCGGGGAGCTGTTTTTT; CDR3: CASSIEGQGVPGELFF
J: TRBJ1-5; D: -; V: TRBV29-1; size: -; DNA: TGCAGCGTTTCTGACAGAGGGAGGGATCAGCCCCAGCATTTT; CDR3: CSVSDRGRDQPQHF
J: TRBJ2-4; D: TRBD1; V: TRBV27; size: -; DNA: TGTGCCAGCAGTACATGGACAGGGTCTAACATTCAGTACTTC; CDR3: CASSTWTGSNIQYF
J: TRBJ1-5; D: -; V: TRBV18; size: -; DNA: TGTGCCAGCTCACCGGGCCCAGGGAGGGGGGATCAGCCCCAGCATTTT; CDR3: CASSPGPGRGDQPQHF
J: TRBJ1-2; D: -; V: TRBV7-8; size: -; DNA: TGTGCCAGCAGCCCATATTTCGGAGGAGGCTACACCTTC; CDR3: CASSPYFGGGYTF
J: TRBJ2-1; D: TRBD2; V: TRBV2; size: few; DNA: TGTGCCAGCAGTGTATCTAGCGGGGTTTACAATGAGCAGTTCTTC; CDR3: CASSVSSGVYNEQFF
J: TRBJ2-1; D: -; V: TRBV5-1; size: -; DNA: TGCGCCAGCAGGCACGACTGGACCTACAATGAGCAGTTCTTC; CDR3: CASRHDWTYNEQFF
J: TRBJ2-7; D: -; V: TRBV7-9; size: -; DNA: TGTGCCAGCAGCTCTAGGCTATACGAGCAGTACTTC; CDR3: CASSSRLYEQYF
J: TRBJ1-2; D: -; V: TRBV5-1; size: -; DNA: TGCGCCAGCAGCCTCGAGGGAGACTATGGCTACACCTTC; CDR3: CASSLEGDYGYTF
J: TRBJ2-3; D: -; V: TRBV2; size: -; DNA: TGTGCCAGCAGTGAAGCCAGGCCAGATACGCAGTATTTT; CDR3: CASSEARPDTQYF
J: TRBJ1-2; D: -; V: TRBV9; size: -; DNA: TGTGCCAGCACGGTAGCTGACGGTCACTATGGCTACACCTTC; CDR3: CASTVADGHYGYTF
J: TRBJ2-2; D: -; V: TRBV12-5; size: -; DNA: TGTGCTAGTGGGCGGGACACCGGGGAGCTGTTTTTT; CDR3: CASGRDTGELFF
J: TRBJ1-2; D: -; V: TRBV29-1; size: -; DNA: TGCAGCGTTGGTAACCTACCAGGGGACTATGGCTACACCTTC; CDR3: CSVGNLPGDYGYTF
J: TRBJ1-4; D: TRBD1; V: TRBV6-6; size: few; DNA: TGTGCCAGCAGTTACCGGGGACAGGTGAATGAAAAACTGTTTTTT; CDR3: CASSYRGQVNEKLFF
J: TRBJ2-7; D: TRBD1; V: TRBV27; size: -; DNA: TGTGCCAGCAGTTACCTGGGGGGGACAGGGATCAACGAGCAGTACTTC; CDR3: CASSYLGGTGINEQYF
J: TRBJ1-6; D: -; V: TRBV28; size: -; DNA: TGTGCCAGCAGTCCCCCGGGGAGTTTAGGCTCCTATAATTCACCCCTCCACTTT; CDR3: CASSPPGSLGSYNSPLHF